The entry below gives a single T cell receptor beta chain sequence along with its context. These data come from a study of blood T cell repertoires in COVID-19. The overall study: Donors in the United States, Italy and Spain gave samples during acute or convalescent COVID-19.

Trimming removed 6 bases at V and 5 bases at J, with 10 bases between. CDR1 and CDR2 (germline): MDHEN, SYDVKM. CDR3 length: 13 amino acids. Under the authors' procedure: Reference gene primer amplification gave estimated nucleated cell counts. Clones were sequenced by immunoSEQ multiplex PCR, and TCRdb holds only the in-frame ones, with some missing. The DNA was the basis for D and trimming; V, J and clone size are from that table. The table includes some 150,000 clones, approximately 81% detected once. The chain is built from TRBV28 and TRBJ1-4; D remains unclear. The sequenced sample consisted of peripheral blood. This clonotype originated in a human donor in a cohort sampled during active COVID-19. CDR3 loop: CASRVSGNEKLFF. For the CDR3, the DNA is TGTGCCAGCAGGGTGAGCGGGAATGAAAAACTGTTTTTT.